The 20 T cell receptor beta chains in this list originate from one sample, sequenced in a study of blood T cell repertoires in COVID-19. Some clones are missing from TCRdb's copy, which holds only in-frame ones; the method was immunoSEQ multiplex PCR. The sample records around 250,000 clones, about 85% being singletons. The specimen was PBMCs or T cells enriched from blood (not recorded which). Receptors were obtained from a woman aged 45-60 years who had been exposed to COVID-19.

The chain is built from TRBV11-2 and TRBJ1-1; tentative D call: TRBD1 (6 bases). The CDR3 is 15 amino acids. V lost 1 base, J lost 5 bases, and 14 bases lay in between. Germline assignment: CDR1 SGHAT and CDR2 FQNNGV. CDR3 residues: CASSLGFLQGTEAFF. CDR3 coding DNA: TGTGCCAGCAGCTTAGGGTTTTTACAGGGAACTGAAGCTTTCTTT. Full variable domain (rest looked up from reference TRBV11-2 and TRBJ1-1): EAGVAQSPRYKIIEKRQSVAFWCNPISGHATLYWYQQILGQGPKLLIQFQNNGVVDDSQLPKDRFSAERLKGVDSTLKIQPAKLEDSAVYLCASSLGFLQGTEAFFGQGTRLTVV.

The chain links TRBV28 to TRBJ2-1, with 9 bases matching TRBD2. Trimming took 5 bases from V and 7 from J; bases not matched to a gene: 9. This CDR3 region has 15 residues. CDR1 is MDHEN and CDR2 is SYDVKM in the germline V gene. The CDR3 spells CASSPPGGGANEQFF. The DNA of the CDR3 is TGTGCCAGCAGTCCCCCAGGCGGGGGGGCTAATGAGCAGTTCTTC.

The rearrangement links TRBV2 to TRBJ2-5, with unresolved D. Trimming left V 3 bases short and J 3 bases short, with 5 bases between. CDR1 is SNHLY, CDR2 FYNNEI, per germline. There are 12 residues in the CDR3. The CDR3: CASSDPKETQYF. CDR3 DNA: TGTGCCAGCAGTGACCCAAAAGAGACCCAGTACTTC.

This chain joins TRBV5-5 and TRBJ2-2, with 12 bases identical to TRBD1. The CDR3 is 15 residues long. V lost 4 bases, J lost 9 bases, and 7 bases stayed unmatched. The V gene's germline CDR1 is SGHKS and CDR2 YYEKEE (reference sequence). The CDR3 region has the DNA TGTGCCAGCAGCGACGGGACAGGGGGCAATAGGGAGCTGTTTTTT. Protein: CASSDGTGGNRELFF.

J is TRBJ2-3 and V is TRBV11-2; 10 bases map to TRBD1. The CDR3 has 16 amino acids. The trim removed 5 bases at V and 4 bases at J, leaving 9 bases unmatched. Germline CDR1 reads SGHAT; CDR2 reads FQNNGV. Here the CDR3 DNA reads TGTGCCAGCAGCCGTCGACGGGACAGGGGTGCAGATACGCAGTATTTT. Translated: CASSRRRDRGADTQYF.

In DNA form, the CDR3 reads TGTGCCAGCAGTTCCTCCCTGCGAGGGTTGGGAAATCAGCCCCAGCATTTT. Translation gives CASSSSLRGLGNQPQHF. V and J are TRBV28 and TRBJ1-5, with D unresolved. This CDR3 is built from 17 residues. V was clipped by 4 bases and J by 4 bases, with 20 bases between them. Germline CDR1 and CDR2: MDHEN and SYDVKM.

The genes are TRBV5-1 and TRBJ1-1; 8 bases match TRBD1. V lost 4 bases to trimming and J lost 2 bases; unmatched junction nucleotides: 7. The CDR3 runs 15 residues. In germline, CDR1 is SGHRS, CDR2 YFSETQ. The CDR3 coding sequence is TGCGCCAGCAGCCTGACAGGGGCCACAAACACTGAAGCTTTCTTT. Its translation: CASSLTGATNTEAFF.

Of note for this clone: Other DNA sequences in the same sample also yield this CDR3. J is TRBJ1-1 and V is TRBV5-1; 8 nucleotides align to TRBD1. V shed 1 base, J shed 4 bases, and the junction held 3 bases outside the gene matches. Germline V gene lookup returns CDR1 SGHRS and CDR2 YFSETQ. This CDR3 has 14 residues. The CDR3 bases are TGCGCCAGCAGCTTGACAGGGGGGGCCACTGAAGCTTTCTTT. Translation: CASSLTGGATEAFF.

The CDR3 region is CASSLAPGGASGYTF. The CDR3 DNA is TGTGCCAGCAGTTTGGCCCCGGGGGGCGCAAGTGGCTACACCTTC. This chain uses TRBV27 with TRBJ1-2, with D perhaps TRBD1 (6 bases). The V end lost 3 bases, the J end lost 7 bases, and 18 bases lay between the germline ends. The CDR3 covers 15 residues. Germline loops: CDR1 MNHEY, CDR2 SMNVEV (reference sequence).

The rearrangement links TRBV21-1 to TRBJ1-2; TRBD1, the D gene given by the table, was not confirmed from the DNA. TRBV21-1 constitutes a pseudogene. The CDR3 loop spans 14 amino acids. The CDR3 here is CASSKEGQGRGYTF. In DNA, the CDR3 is TGTGCCAGCAGCAAAGAGGGACAGGGTCGAGGCTACACCTTC.

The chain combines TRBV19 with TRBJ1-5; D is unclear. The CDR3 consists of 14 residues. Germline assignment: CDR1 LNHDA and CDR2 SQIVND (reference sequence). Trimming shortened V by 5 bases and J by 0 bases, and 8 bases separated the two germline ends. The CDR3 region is CASSLKPSNQPQHF. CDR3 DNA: TGTGCCAGTAGTCTAAAGCCTAGCAATCAGCCCCAGCATTTT. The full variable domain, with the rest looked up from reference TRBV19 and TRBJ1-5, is DGGITQSPKYLFRKEGQNVTLSCEQNLNHDAMYWYRQDPGQGLRLIYYSQIVNDFQKGDIAEGYSVSREKKESFPLTVTSAQKNPTAFYLCASSLKPSNQPQHFGDGTRLSIL.

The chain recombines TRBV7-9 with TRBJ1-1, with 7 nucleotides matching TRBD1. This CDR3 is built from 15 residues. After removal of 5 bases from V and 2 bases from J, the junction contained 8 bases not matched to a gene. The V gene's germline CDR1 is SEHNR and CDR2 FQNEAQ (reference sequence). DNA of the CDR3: TGTGCCAGCAGCCCTAAAAAGGGGGCAAACACTGAAGCTTTCTTT. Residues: CASSPKKGANTEAFF.

Written as DNA, the CDR3 is TGTGCCAGCAGCTTACTAGGAGGAGATACGCAGTATTTT. This gives the protein CASSLLGGDTQYF. The rearrangement uses TRBV5-8 and TRBJ2-3, with D possibly being TRBD2 (5 bases). The V end lost 2 bases, the J end lost 5 bases, and 9 bases lay between the germline ends. This CDR3 comprises 13 residues. Germline V gives CDR1 SGHTS, CDR2 YDEGEE.

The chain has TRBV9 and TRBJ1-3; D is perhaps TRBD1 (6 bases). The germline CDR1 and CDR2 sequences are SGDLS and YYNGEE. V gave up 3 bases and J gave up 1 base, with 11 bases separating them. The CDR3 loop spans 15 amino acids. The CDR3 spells CASSAQGTSGNTIYF. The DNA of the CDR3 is TGTGCCAGCAGCGCCCAGGGGACGTCTGGAAACACCATATATTTT.

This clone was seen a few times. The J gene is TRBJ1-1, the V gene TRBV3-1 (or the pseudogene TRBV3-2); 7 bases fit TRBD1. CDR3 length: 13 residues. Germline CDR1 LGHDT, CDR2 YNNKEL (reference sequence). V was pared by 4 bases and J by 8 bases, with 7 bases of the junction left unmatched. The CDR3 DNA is TGTGCCAGCAGCCTCTCGGGACAGTCGGAAGCTTTCTTT. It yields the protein CASSLSGQSEAFF.

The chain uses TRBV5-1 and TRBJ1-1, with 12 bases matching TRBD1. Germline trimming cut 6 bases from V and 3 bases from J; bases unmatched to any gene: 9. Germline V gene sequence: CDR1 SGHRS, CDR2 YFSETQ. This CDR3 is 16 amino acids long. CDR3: CASKGTGGARDTEAFF. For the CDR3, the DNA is TGCGCCAGCAAAGGGACAGGGGGCGCGAGGGACACTGAAGCTTTCTTT.

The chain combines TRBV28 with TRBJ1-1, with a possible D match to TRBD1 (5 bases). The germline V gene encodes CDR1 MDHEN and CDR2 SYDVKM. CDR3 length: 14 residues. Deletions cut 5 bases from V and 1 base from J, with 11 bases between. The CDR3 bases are TGTGCCAGCAGTCCCAGGGCGGAGAACACTGAAGCTTTCTTT. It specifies CASSPRAENTEAFF.

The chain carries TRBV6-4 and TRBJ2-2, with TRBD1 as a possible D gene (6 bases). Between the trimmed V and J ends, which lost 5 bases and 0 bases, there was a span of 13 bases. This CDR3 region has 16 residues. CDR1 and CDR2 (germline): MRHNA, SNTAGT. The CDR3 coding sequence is TGTGCCAGCAGTAAAACCGGGACAACGAACACCGGGGAGCTGTTTTTT. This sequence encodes CASSKTGTTNTGELFF.

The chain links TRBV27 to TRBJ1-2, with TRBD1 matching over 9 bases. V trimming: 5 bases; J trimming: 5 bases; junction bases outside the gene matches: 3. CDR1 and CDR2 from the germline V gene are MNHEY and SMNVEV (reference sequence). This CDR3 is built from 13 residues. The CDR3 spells CASSGDRVYGYTF. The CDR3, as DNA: TGTGCCAGCAGTGGGGACAGGGTATATGGCTACACCTTC.

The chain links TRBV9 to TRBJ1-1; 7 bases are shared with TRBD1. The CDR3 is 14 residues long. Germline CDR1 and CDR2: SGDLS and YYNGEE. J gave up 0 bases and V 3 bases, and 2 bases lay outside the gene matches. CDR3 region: CASSGGQMNTEAFF. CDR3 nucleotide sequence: TGTGCCAGCAGCGGGGGACAGATGAACACTGAAGCTTTCTTT.